What follows describes a single T cell receptor beta chain. The sample carries other DNA sequences with the same CDR3. The method was immunoSEQ multiplex PCR; TCRdb's version includes in-frame clones alone and lacks a portion of them. This table holds a few hundred thousand clones, 88% found once. The entry originates in a study of blood T cell repertoires in COVID-19. This sequence was found in a woman aged 30 to 39 who had been exposed to COVID-19. Material for sequencing was PBMCs or T cells enriched from blood (not recorded which).

The CDR3 reads CASSLGGGGNTIYF. In nucleotides, the CDR3 is TGCGCCAGCAGCTTGGGAGGTGGGGGAAACACCATATATTTT. The chain has TRBV5-1 and TRBJ1-3; D call uncertain. V lost 0 bases, J lost 4 bases, and 8 bases lay in between. Germline V gene data show CDR1 as SGHRS and CDR2 as YFSETQ. CDR3 length: 14 residues.